The clone carrying this TCR beta chain appeared a single time. Its specificity is not known. This sample is part of a study of siplizumab effects on memory and regulatory T cells. Study conclusions and caveats: With siplizumab, Treg-derived clones averaged approximately 69% of mappable alloreactive CD4+ clones, versus 25% to 30% in controls.

TCRdb's table, derived via immunoSEQ multiplex PCR, lists solely in-frame clones and lacks some. Of tens of thousands of clones in the sample, approximately 96% were seen once. The TCR comes from a human donor in good health. The sequenced material came from naive CD8+ T cells sorted from blood.

The CDR3 bases are TGTGCCAGCAGCTCAGGGCCCTATAACCCGGGACAAGACGGCTACACCTTC. It codes for CASSSGPYNPGQDGYTF. The chain employs TRBV7-3 and TRBJ1-2, with D possibly matching TRBD1 (6 bases). This CDR3 has 17 amino acids. Germline assignment: CDR1 SGHTA and CDR2 FQGTGA. Between the trimmed V and J ends, which lost 4 bases and 8 bases, there was a span of 26 bases.